The 8 T cell receptor beta chains in this list originate from one sample, sequenced in a study of blood T cells in healthy people across ages. Then a second PCR, running roughly 7 to 11 cycles, was carried out with a sample-barcoded 5' primer and a J-beta primer mix. TCRdb recomputed calls from the 5' RACE reads with MiXCR, one row per CDR3 protein. Altogether 1.5 million to 2 million distinct CDR3 sequences are present, 25% to 30% being singletons, with the ten largest covering roughly 8.2%. The sample consisted of blood. These receptor sequences come from a woman aged 25 to 39 in good health.

J is TRBJ2-7 and V is TRBV6-5, with D unclear. There are 13 residues in the CDR3. Germline CDR1 reads MNHEY; CDR2 reads SVGAGI. Deletions cut 7 bases from V and 2 bases from J, with 12 bases between. The CDR3 is CASTMGRTYEQYF. DNA for the CDR3: TGTGCCAGCACTATGGGCAGGACCTACGAGCAGTACTTC.

J is TRBJ2-3 and V is TRBV9; TRBD1 is a possible D gene (6 bases). The CDR3 contains 15 residues. V lost 4 bases and J 2 bases, leaving 14 bases between the germline ends. Germline V CDR1 and CDR2: SGDLS, YYNGEE. The CDR3 DNA reads TGTGCCAGCAGCCTAGATGGGGGACACACAGATACGCAGTATTTT. Its protein is CASSLDGGHTDTQYF.

The chain employs TRBV21-1 and TRBJ1-2. TRBV21-1 is deemed a pseudogene. This CDR3 is 14 amino acids long. The DNA of the CDR3 is TGTGCCAGCCCCGTTAGGCGGGCCAACTATGGCTACACCTTC. Protein: CASPVRRANYGYTF.

This clonotype was picked up many times. This CDR3 is CSAPYATDEQFF. In DNA form, the CDR3 reads TGCAGTGCTCCGTATGCGACCGATGAGCAGTTCTTC. This rearrangement joins TRBV20-1 to TRBJ2-1; D remains unclear. Germline-derived CDR1 and CDR2 are DFQATT and SNEGSKA (reference sequence). V was clipped by 5 bases and J by 8 bases, with 13 bases between them. The CDR3 runs 12 residues.

Note on this clonotype: One base away lies a much larger clone, so this may be a sequencing read error. The chain is built from TRBV2 and TRBJ2-5; 11 nucleotides line up with TRBD2. The CDR3 contains 15 residues. Trimming removed 11 bases from V and 1 base from J; junction bases left unmatched: 9. Germline V gene sequence: CDR1 SNHLY, CDR2 FYNNEI. The CDR3 is CACNRLAGSQETQYF. CDR3 DNA: TGTGCCTGCAACCGACTAGCGGGGAGCCAAGAGACCCAGTACTTC.

This chain joins TRBV28 and TRBJ1-2, with unresolved D. V was trimmed by 6 bases and J by 1 base, leaving 9 bases between them. The germline V gene has CDR1 MDHEN and CDR2 SYDVKM. This CDR3 region has 13 residues. The CDR3 spells CASRDGINYGYTF. The CDR3 DNA reads TGTGCCAGCAGGGACGGAATTAACTATGGCTACACCTTC.

Many counts were recorded for this clonotype. This chain links TRBV20-1 with TRBJ2-1; a possible D gene is TRBD1 (5 bases). Trimming stripped 4 bases from V and 10 bases from J, with 14 bases between. Germline CDR1 is DFQATT and CDR2 is SNEGSKA (reference sequence). This CDR3 is 12 amino acids long. The CDR3 loop is CSATTASLEQFF. In DNA form, the CDR3 reads TGCAGTGCTACGACAGCCTCTCTCGAGCAGTTCTTC.

This clonotype was recorded a few times. The rearrangement joins TRBV15 to TRBJ1-2, with 12 bases matching TRBD1. This CDR3 is built from 16 residues. V lost 3 bases to trimming and J lost 0 bases; unmatched junction nucleotides: 2. The germline V gene encodes CDR1 LNHNV and CDR2 YYDKDF (reference sequence). The CDR3 here is CATSRGQGAANYGYTF. The DNA of the CDR3 is TGTGCCACCAGCAGGGGACAGGGGGCCGCTAACTATGGCTACACCTTC.